The clone carrying this T cell receptor beta chain was counted a single time. The CDR3 totals 15 residues. Germline lookup yields CDR1 MNHNY and CDR2 SVGAGI (reference sequence). V was trimmed by 6 bases and J by 4 bases, leaving 18 bases between them. The data are from a study of cytomegalovirus exposure and HLA in healthy donors. This PCR relied on a set of 60 Vbeta primers and 13 Jbeta primers. Profiled with immunoSEQ multiplex PCR; TCRdb holds only in-frame clones, not every one. The top ten hold 13% of the sample, which has approximately 140,000 clones, about 83% seen once. Material for sequencing was PBMCs. The chain carries TRBV6-6 and TRBJ1-2; possibly TRBD1 for D (6 bases). The sequence was collected from a man between 40 and 49 years old in good health and CMV-seropositive. CDR3 region: CASSLNRESVYGYTF. The CDR3 nucleotides read TGTGCCAGCAGCTTAAACAGGGAATCGGTCTATGGCTACACCTTC.